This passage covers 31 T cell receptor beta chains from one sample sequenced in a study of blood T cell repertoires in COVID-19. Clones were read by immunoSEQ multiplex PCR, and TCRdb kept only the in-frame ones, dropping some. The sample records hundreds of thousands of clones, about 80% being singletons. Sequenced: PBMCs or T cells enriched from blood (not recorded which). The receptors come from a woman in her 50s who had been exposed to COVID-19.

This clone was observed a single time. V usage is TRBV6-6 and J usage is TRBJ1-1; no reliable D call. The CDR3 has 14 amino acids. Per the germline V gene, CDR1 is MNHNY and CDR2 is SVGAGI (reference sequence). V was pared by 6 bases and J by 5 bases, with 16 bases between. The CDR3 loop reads CASSNDGGRTEAFF. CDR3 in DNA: TGTGCCAGCAGCAACGACGGAGGCCGGACTGAAGCTTTCTTT.

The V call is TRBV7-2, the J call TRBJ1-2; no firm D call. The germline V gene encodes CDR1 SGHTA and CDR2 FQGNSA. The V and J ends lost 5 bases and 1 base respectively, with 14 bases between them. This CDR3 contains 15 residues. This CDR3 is CASSPGTGINYGYTF. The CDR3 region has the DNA TGTGCCAGCAGCCCGGGCACGGGGATTAACTATGGCTACACCTTC. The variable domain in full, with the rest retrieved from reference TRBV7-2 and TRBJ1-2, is GAGVSQSPSNKVTEKGKDVELRCDPISGHTALYWYRQSLGQGLEFLIYFQGNSAPDKSGLPSDRFSAERTGGSVSTLTIQRTQQEDSAVYLCASSPGTGINYGYTFGSGTRLTVV.

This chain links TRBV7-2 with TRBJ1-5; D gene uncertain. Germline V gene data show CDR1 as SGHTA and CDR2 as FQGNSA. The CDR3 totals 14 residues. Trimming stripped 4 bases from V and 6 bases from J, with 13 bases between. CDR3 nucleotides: TGTGCCAGCAGCTCTCAAGCCAATACTCAGCCCCAGCATTTT. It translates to CASSSQANTQPQHF.

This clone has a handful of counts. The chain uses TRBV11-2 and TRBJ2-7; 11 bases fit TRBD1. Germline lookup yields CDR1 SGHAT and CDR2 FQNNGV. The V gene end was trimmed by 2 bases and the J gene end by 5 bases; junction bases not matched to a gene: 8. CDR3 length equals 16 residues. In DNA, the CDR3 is TGTGCCAGCAGCTTATATTCCGGGACAGGGGGGAACGAGCAGTACTTC. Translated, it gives CASSLYSGTGGNEQYF.

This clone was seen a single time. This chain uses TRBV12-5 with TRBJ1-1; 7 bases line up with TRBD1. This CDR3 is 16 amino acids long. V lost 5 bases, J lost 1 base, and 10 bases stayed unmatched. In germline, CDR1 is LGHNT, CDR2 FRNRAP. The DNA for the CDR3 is TGTGCTAGTGGTCCCCCGCGAGGGGGCGAGAACACTGAAGCTTTCTTT. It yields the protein CASGPPRGGENTEAFF.

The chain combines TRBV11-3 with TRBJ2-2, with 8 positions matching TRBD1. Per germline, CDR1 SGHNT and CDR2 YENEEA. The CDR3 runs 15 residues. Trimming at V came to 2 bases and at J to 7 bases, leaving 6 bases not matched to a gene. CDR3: CASSLQGAPDGELFF. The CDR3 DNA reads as TGTGCCAGCAGCTTACAGGGGGCTCCAGACGGGGAGCTGTTTTTT.

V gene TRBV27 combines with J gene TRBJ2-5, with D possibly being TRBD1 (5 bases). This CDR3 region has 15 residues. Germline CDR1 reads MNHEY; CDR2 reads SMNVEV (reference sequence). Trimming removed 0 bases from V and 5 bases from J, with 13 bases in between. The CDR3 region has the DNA TGTGCCAGCAGTTTATCTGTGGGGCCACGGGAGACCCAGTACTTC. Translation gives CASSLSVGPRETQYF.

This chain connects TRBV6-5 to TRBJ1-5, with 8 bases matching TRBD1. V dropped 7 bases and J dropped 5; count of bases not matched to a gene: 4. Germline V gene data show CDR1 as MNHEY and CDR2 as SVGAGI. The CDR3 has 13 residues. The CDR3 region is CASKLTGDQPQHF. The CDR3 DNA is TGTGCCAGCAAACTGACAGGGGATCAGCCCCAGCATTTT.

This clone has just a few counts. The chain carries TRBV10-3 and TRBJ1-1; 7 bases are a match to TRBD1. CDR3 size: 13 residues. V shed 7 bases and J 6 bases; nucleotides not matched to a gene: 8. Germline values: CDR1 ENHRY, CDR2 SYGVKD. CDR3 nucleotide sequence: TGTGCCATCAAAAGGGGGCCAAGCGCTGAAGCTTTCTTT. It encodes CAIKRGPSAEAFF.

The CDR3 bases are TGTGCCAGCAGCCCCGGGACTAGGGGATCTGGGGCCAACGTCCTGACTTTC. Protein product: CASSPGTRGSGANVLTF. The chain carries TRBV7-8 and TRBJ2-6, with 8 bases fitting TRBD2. CDR1 and CDR2 from the germline V gene are SGHVS and FQNEAQ. With V trimmed by 5 bases and J by 1 base, 7 bases remained unmatched. The CDR3 loop spans 17 amino acids.

CDR3 protein: CATSDVDRSGEQYF. CDR3 nucleotides: TGTGCCACCAGTGATGTGGACAGGTCGGGGGAGCAGTACTTC. The genes are TRBV24-1 and TRBJ2-7; TRBD1 matches at 7 bases. The CDR3 has 14 residues. CDR1 is KGHDR and CDR2 is SFDVKD in the germline V gene. Trimming at V came to 3 bases and at J to 7 bases, leaving 8 bases not matched to a gene.

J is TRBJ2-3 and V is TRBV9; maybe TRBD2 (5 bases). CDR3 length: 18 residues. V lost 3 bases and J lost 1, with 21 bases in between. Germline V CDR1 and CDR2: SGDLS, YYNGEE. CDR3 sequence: CASSGGLIGIPGTDTQYF. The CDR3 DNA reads TGTGCCAGCAGCGGCGGGCTGATAGGGATCCCTGGCACAGATACGCAGTATTTT.

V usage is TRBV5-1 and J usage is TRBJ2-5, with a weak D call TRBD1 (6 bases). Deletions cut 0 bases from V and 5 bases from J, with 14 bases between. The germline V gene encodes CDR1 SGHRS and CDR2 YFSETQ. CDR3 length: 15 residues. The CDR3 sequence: CASSLVQGTGETQYF. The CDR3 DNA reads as TGCGCCAGCAGCTTGGTACAGGGCACTGGCGAGACCCAGTACTTC.

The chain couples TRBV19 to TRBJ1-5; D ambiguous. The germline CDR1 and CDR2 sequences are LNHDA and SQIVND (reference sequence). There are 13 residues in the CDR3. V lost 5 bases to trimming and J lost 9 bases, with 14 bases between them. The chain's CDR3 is CASSPLRGTPQHF. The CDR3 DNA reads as TGTGCCAGTAGTCCGCTCCGGGGAACGCCCCAGCATTTT.

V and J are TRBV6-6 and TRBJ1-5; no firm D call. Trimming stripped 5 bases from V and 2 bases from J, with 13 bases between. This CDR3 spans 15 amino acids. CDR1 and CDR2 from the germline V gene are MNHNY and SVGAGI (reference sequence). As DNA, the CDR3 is TGTGCCAGCAGTCCCACAGAGGGAGGCAATCAGCCCCAGCATTTT. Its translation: CASSPTEGGNQPQHF.

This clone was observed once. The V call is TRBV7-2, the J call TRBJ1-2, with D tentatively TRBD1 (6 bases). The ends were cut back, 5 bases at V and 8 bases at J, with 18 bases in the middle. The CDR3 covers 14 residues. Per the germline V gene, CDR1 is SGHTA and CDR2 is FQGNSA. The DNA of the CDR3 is TGTGCCAGCAGCCCTGCAACAGGGACCGGGGGCTACACCTTC. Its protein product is CASSPATGTGGYTF. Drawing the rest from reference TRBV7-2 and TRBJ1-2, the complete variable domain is GAGVSQSPSNKVTEKGKDVELRCDPISGHTALYWYRQSLGQGLEFLIYFQGNSAPDKSGLPSDRFSAERTGGSVSTLTIQRTQQEDSAVYLCASSPATGTGGYTFGSGTRLTVV.

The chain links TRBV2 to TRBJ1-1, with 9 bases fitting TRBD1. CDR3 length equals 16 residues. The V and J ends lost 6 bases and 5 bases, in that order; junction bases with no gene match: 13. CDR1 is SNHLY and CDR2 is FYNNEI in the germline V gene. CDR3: CASSGGTGNLRTEAFF. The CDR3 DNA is TGTGCCAGCAGCGGGGGGACAGGGAACCTTAGGACTGAAGCTTTCTTT.

The CDR3 here is CASSLRAGGGTEAFF. DNA for the CDR3: TGTGCCAGCAGCTTAAGGGCAGGGGGTGGAACTGAAGCTTTCTTT. V and J are TRBV7-2 and TRBJ1-1; 7 positions match TRBD1. The CDR3 spans 15 residues. V shed 2 bases, J shed 5 bases, and the junction held 8 bases outside the gene matches. CDR1 is SGHTA, CDR2 FQGNSA, per germline.

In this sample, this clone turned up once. The CDR3 loop is CASLETDSYEQYF. CDR3 sequence (DNA): TGTGCCAGCCTAGAGACAGATAGCTACGAGCAGTACTTC. The rearrangement links TRBV28 to TRBJ2-7; tentatively, D is TRBD1 (5 bases). The CDR3 loop spans 13 amino acids. Trimming stripped 8 bases from V and 3 bases from J, with 14 bases between. In germline, CDR1 is MDHEN, CDR2 SYDVKM. Complete variable domain (other parts from reference TRBV28 and TRBJ2-7): DVKVTQSSRYLVKRTGEKVFLECVQDMDHENMFWYRQDPGLGLRLIYFSYDVKMKEKGDIPEGYSVSREKKERFSLILESASTNQTSMYLCASLETDSYEQYFGPGTRLTVT.

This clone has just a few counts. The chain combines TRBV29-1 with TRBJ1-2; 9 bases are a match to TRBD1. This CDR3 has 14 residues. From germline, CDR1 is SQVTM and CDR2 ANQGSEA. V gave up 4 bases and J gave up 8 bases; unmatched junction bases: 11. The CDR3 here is CSVASTGGKGGYTF. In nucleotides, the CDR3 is TGCAGCGTTGCCTCTACAGGGGGCAAGGGGGGCTACACCTTC.

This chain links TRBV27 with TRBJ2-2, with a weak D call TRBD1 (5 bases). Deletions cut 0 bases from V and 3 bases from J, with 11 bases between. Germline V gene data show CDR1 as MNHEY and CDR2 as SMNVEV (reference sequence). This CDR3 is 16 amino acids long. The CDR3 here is CASSLSPGWDTGELFF. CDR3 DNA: TGTGCCAGCAGTTTATCGCCAGGGTGGGACACCGGGGAGCTGTTTTTT.

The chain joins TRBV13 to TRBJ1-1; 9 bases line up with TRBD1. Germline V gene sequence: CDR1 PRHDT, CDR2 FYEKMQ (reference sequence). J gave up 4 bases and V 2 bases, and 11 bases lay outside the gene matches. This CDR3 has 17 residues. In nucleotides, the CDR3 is TGTGCCAGCAGCTTATCGGCCAACAGGGGGCTTGGCACTGAAGCTTTCTTT. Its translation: CASSLSANRGLGTEAFF.

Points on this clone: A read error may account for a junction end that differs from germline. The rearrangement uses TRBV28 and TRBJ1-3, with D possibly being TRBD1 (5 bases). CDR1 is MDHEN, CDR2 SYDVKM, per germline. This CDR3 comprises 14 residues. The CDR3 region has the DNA TGTGCCAGCCTCAAGGGGATCCCTGGGAACACCATATATTTT. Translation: CASLKGIPGNTIYF.

The CDR3: CASSLGASGGLGWSYEQYF. CDR3 DNA: TGCGCCAGCAGCTTGGGGGCTAGCGGGGGTCTCGGCTGGTCCTACGAGCAGTACTTC. The V call is TRBV5-1, the J call TRBJ2-7; 10 nucleotides align to TRBD2. J gave up 1 base and V 0 bases, and 13 bases lay outside the gene matches. The V gene's germline CDR1 is SGHRS and CDR2 YFSETQ. This CDR3 has 19 amino acids.

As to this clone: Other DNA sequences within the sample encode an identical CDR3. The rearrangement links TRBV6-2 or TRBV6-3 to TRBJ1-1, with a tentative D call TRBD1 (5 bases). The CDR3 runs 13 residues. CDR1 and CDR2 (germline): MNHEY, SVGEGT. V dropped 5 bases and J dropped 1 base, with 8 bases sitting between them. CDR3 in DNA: TGTGCCAGCAGTCTGACAGAGAACACTGAAGCTTTCTTT. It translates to CASSLTENTEAFF.

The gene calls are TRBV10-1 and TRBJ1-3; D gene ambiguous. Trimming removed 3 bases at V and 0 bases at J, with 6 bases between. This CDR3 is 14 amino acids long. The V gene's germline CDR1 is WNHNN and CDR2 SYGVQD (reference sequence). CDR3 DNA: TGCGCCAGCAGTGATCCAGACTCTGGAAACACCATATATTTT. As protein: CASSDPDSGNTIYF.

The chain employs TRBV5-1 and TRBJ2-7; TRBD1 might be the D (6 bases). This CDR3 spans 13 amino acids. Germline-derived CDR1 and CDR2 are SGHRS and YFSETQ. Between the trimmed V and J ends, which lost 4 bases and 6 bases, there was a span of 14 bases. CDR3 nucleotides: TGCGCCAGCAGCCAACAGGGCCCCGGCGAGCAGTACTTC. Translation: CASSQQGPGEQYF.

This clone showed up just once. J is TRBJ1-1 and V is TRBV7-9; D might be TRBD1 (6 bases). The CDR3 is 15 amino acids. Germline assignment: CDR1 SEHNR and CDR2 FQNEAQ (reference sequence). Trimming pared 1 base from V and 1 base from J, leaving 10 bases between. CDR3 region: CASSLGRRGNTEAFF. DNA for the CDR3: TGTGCCAGCAGCTTAGGTCGCAGGGGGAACACTGAAGCTTTCTTT.

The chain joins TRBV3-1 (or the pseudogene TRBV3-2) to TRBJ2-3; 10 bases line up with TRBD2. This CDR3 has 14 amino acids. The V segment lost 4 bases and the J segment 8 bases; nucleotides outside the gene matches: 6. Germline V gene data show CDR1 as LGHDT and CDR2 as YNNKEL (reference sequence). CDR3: CASSPRLAGLTQYF. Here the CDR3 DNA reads TGTGCCAGCAGCCCAAGACTAGCGGGCCTTACGCAGTATTTT.

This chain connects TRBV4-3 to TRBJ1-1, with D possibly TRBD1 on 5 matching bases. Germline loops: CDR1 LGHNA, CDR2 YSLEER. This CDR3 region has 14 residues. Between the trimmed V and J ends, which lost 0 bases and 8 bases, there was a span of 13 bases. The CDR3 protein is CASSQDWDGGEAFF. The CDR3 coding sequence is TGCGCCAGCAGCCAAGATTGGGATGGGGGGGAAGCTTTCTTT.

The CDR3: CASSRPGGSYEQYF. CDR3 DNA sequence: TGTGCCAGCAGTCGTCCAGGGGGCTCCTACGAGCAGTACTTC. The chain carries TRBV6-2 or TRBV6-3 and TRBJ2-7, with 7 bases aligning to TRBD1. Trimming at V came to 5 bases and at J to 0 bases, leaving 4 bases not matched to a gene. Germline CDR1 reads MNHEY; CDR2 reads SVGEGT. The CDR3 covers 14 residues.